What follows are 29 T cell receptor beta chains derived from one specimen sequenced in a study of T cell responses to AZD1222 COVID-19 vaccine. Sequenced by immunoSEQ multiplex PCR; TCRdb stores in-frame clones only, minus some. The sample carries more than 150,000 clones, 90% recorded once. The sequenced sample was peripheral blood, obtained on day 0 of AZD1222 vaccination. The source is an adult in good health.

The chain links TRBV24-1 to TRBJ2-7; 10 positions agree with TRBD1. The CDR3 is made up of 15 amino acids. Germline CDR1 reads KGHDR; CDR2 reads SFDVKD. V lost 4 bases and J lost 5; bases outside the gene matches: 7. The CDR3 DNA reads as TGTGCCACCAGTGACCCCGGGACAGGGGAACACGAGCAGTACTTC. It encodes CATSDPGTGEHEQYF.

V and J are TRBV7-2 and TRBJ1-5, with TRBD1 matching 8 bases. From germline, CDR1 is SGHTA and CDR2 FQGNSA. V lost 5 bases to trimming and J lost 5 bases; unmatched junction nucleotides: 2. The CDR3 is made up of 13 amino acids. CDR3 bases: TGTGCCAGCAGCAAACAGGGGGATCAGCCCCAGCATTTT. It is translated as CASSKQGDQPQHF.

The V call is TRBV9, the J call TRBJ2-3; D is unclear. This CDR3 has 18 amino acids. Trimming pared 4 bases from V and 0 bases from J, leaving 21 bases between. Germline V CDR1 and CDR2: SGDLS, YYNGEE. The CDR3 region is CASSPRDYIGGSTDTQYF. DNA of the CDR3: TGTGCCAGCAGCCCGAGAGATTACATCGGTGGTAGCACAGATACGCAGTATTTT. Full variable domain (remainder filled in from reference TRBV9 and TRBJ2-3): DSGVTQTPKHLITATGQRVTLRCSPRSGDLSVYWYQQSLDQGLQFLIQYYNGEERAKGNILERFSAQQFPDLHSELNLSSLELGDSALYFCASSPRDYIGGSTDTQYFGPGTRLTVL.

The chain uses TRBV6-5 and TRBJ1-5; perhaps TRBD1 as D (5 bases). The CDR3 length is 15 residues. V was shortened by 0 bases and J by 7 bases, with 13 bases between the two germline ends. Germline values: CDR1 MNHEY, CDR2 SVGAGI. This CDR3 is CASSYSRGGGQPQHF. The CDR3, as DNA: TGTGCCAGCAGTTACTCGAGGGGCGGGGGGCAGCCCCAGCATTTT.

The chain couples TRBV6-2 or TRBV6-3 to TRBJ2-7; unclear D gene. V was pared by 2 bases and J by 5 bases, with 10 bases between. This CDR3 region has 13 residues. The germline gives CDR1 MNHEY, CDR2 SVGEGT. CDR3 bases: TGTGCCAGCAGTTACGAAGAGGTCCACGAGCAGTACTTC. Protein sequence: CASSYEEVHEQYF.

The V and J genes are TRBV3-1 (or the pseudogene TRBV3-2) and TRBJ1-5, with 8 positions matching TRBD1. CDR1 is LGHDT, CDR2 YNNKEL, per germline (reference sequence). The junction had 3 bases not matched to a gene; V was cut back by 0 bases and J by 5 bases. The CDR3 loop spans 15 amino acids. CDR3 in amino acids: CASSQDRGLDQPQHF. CDR3 in DNA: TGTGCCAGCAGCCAAGACAGGGGGCTGGATCAGCCCCAGCATTTT.

The J gene is TRBJ2-7, the V gene TRBV11-3; TRBD2 is a possible D gene (5 bases). The V end lost 1 base, the J end lost 1 base, and 8 bases lay between the germline ends. The CDR3 is made up of 14 amino acids. Germline values: CDR1 SGHNT, CDR2 YENEEA. The CDR3 region has the DNA TGTGCCAGCAGCTTAGGGAGCGGTTCCTACGAGCAGTACTTC. Its translation: CASSLGSGSYEQYF. Full variable domain (missing parts from reference TRBV11-3 and TRBJ2-7): EAGVVQSPRYKIIEKKQPVAFWCNPISGHNTLYWYLQNLGQGPELLIRYENEEAVDDSQLPKDRFSAERLKGVDSTLKIQPAELGDSAVYLCASSLGSGSYEQYFGPGTRLTVT.

The rearrangement links TRBV7-6 to TRBJ2-1; perhaps TRBD2 as D (6 bases). The germline V gene has CDR1 SGHVS and CDR2 FNYEAQ. V dropped 3 bases and J dropped 3 bases, with 12 bases sitting between them. This CDR3 region has 15 residues. The CDR3 loop reads CASSFVGGVYNEQFF. For the CDR3, the DNA is TGTGCCAGCAGCTTTGTCGGCGGGGTCTACAATGAGCAGTTCTTC. Together with reference TRBV7-6 and TRBJ2-1, the CDR3 gives the full variable domain: GAGVSQSPRYKVTKRGQDVALRCDPISGHVSLYWYRQALGQGPEFLTYFNYEAQQDKSGLPNDRFSAERPEGSISTLTIQRTEQRDSAMYRCASSFVGGVYNEQFFGPGTRLTVL.

CDR3 in DNA: TGTGCCACCAGTGATCCGGCGGAGGGGAACACCGGGGAGCTGTTTTTT. The encoded protein is CATSDPAEGNTGELFF. V usage is TRBV24-1 and J usage is TRBJ2-2, with TRBD2 as a possible D gene (6 bases). Trimming pared 3 bases from V and 1 base from J, leaving 11 bases between. The V gene's germline CDR1 is KGHDR and CDR2 SFDVKD. This CDR3 contains 16 residues.

V usage is TRBV5-1 and J usage is TRBJ2-4; the D call may be TRBD1 or TRBD2 (5 bases each). The CDR3 is made up of 15 amino acids. Trimming took off 4 bases at V and 0 bases at J, with 11 bases between the two ends. The V gene's germline CDR1 is SGHRS and CDR2 YFSETQ. Here the CDR3 reads CASSTLGVAKNIQYF. The CDR3 DNA follows: TGCGCCAGCAGCACCCTGGGGGTAGCCAAAAACATTCAGTACTTC.

This rearrangement joins TRBV30 to TRBJ2-1, with D possibly matching TRBD2 (6 bases). The CDR3 spans 14 residues. The V gene's germline CDR1 is GTSNPN and CDR2 SVGIG (reference sequence). Trimming took off 0 bases at V and 4 bases at J, with 10 bases between the two ends. The CDR3 protein is CAWSVRGLYNEQFF. For the CDR3, the DNA is TGTGCCTGGAGTGTGCGGGGCTTGTACAATGAGCAGTTCTTC.

The J gene is TRBJ2-5, the V gene TRBV10-3; 14 bases are a match to TRBD2. V lost 6 bases, J lost 5 bases, and 5 bases stayed unmatched. CDR1 is ENHRY and CDR2 is SYGVKD in the germline V gene. CDR3 length equals 15 residues. DNA for the CDR3: TGTGCCATCAGATCCGGGACTAGCGGGAGCGAGACCCAGTACTTC. The encoded protein is CAIRSGTSGSETQYF.

The count of this clone is one. The rearrangement joins TRBV5-1 to TRBJ1-6; D perhaps matches TRBD1 (5 bases). V lost 4 bases to trimming and J lost 3 bases, with 11 bases between them. CDR1 is SGHRS, CDR2 YFSETQ, per germline. The CDR3 has 15 amino acids. CDR3 amino acids: CASSGGRIYNSPLHF. The CDR3 DNA is TGCGCCAGCAGCGGGGGACGGATCTATAATTCACCCCTCCACTTT.

The rearrangement links TRBV7-8 to TRBJ2-6; TRBD1 might be the D (8 bases). V was shortened by 4 bases and J by 2 bases, with 12 bases between the two germline ends. CDR1 and CDR2 (germline): SGHVS, FQNEAQ. This CDR3 contains 16 residues. Written as DNA, the CDR3 is TGTGCCAGCAGCTCCACAGGGGGGGCTGGGGCCAACGTCCTGACTTTC. It translates to CASSSTGGAGANVLTF.

The chain combines TRBV27 with TRBJ1-1; D not certain. Between the trimmed V and J ends, which lost 3 bases and 0 bases, there was a span of 5 bases. The CDR3 covers 13 residues. Germline V lookup: CDR1 MNHEY, CDR2 SMNVEV (reference sequence). CDR3 sequence reads: CASSLIVNTEAFF. The DNA of the CDR3 is TGTGCCAGCAGTTTGATAGTGAACACTGAAGCTTTCTTT.

The CDR3 protein is CASSLIAGGLQETQYF. CDR3 DNA: TGCGCCAGCAGCTTGATCGCGGGAGGGCTCCAAGAGACCCAGTACTTC. The chain recombines TRBV5-1 with TRBJ2-5; 9 nucleotides line up with TRBD2. The CDR3 totals 16 residues. V was clipped by 1 base and J by 1 base; unmatched bases: 5. From germline, CDR1 is SGHRS and CDR2 YFSETQ.

The V and J genes are TRBV5-1 and TRBJ2-5; D perhaps matches TRBD1 (6 bases). The V and J ends lost 4 bases and 4 bases respectively, with 14 bases between them. CDR3 size: 14 residues. Germline V CDR1 and CDR2: SGHRS, YFSETQ. CDR3 protein: CASSVLQGPETQYF. For the CDR3, the DNA is TGCGCCAGCAGCGTCCTCCAGGGGCCAGAGACCCAGTACTTC.

The V and J genes are TRBV4-2 and TRBJ2-5, with 10 bases fitting TRBD2. In germline, CDR1 is LGHNA, CDR2 YNFKEQ. J lost 1 base, V lost 1 base, and 9 bases had no gene match. The CDR3 spans 18 residues. The CDR3 region is CASSQGIRTSGIQETQYF. The CDR3 nucleotides read TGTGCCAGCAGCCAAGGGATTCGGACTAGCGGAATCCAAGAGACCCAGTACTTC.

CDR3 DNA: TGTGCCAGCAGCGTAGGAGGGGAGCTGTTTTTT. This sequence encodes CASSVGGELFF. This chain uses TRBV7-9 with TRBJ2-2, with unresolved D. The CDR3 sequence is 11 residues long. The V and J ends lost 5 bases and 8 bases respectively, with 6 bases between them. Germline-derived CDR1 and CDR2 are SEHNR and FQNEAQ (reference sequence).

This rearrangement joins TRBV3-1 (or the pseudogene TRBV3-2) to TRBJ2-3; possible D gene TRBD2, 5 bases. V shed 3 bases and J shed 0 bases, with 10 bases lying between them. Germline-derived CDR1 and CDR2 are LGHDT and YNNKEL (reference sequence). The CDR3 runs to 15 residues. CDR3 sequence: CASSQLGGSTDTQYF. For the CDR3, the DNA is TGTGCCAGCAGCCAGTTGGGCGGGAGCACAGATACGCAGTATTTT.

V usage is TRBV18 and J usage is TRBJ2-7; D is possibly TRBD2 (6 bases). The CDR3 length is 16 residues. V lost 3 bases, J lost 0 bases, and 15 bases lay in between. CDR1 and CDR2 (germline): KGHSH, LQKENI. CDR3 residues: CASSPSGPTPSYEQYF. CDR3 nucleotides: TGTGCCAGCTCACCCAGCGGGCCAACCCCCTCCTACGAGCAGTACTTC.

The chain has TRBV19 and TRBJ1-5, with a possible D match to TRBD1 (5 bases). The CDR3 totals 14 residues. Germline CDR1 reads LNHDA; CDR2 reads SQIVND (reference sequence). The ends were cut back, 7 bases at V and 0 bases at J, with 10 bases in the middle. CDR3: CASTWGGSNQPQHF. The CDR3 coding sequence is TGTGCCAGTACTTGGGGGGGTAGCAATCAGCCCCAGCATTTT.

The chain is built from TRBV19 and TRBJ2-1; no firm D call. Trimming pared 11 bases from V and 5 bases from J, leaving 16 bases between. The length of the CDR3 is 13 residues. In germline, CDR1 is LNHDA, CDR2 SQIVND (reference sequence). The CDR3 DNA sequence: TGTGCCTCGACGGTCCCACCAGACAATGAGCAGTTCTTC. It codes for CASTVPPDNEQFF.

V usage is TRBV30 and J usage is TRBJ1-5; a weak D match, TRBD1 (5 bases). Trimming cost V 0 bases and J 1 base, with 10 bases left between them. Germline CDR1 and CDR2: GTSNPN and SVGIG (reference sequence). This CDR3 has 15 residues. In nucleotides, the CDR3 is TGTGCCTGGAGTGTTTCAGGGACCAGCAATCAGCCCCAGCATTTT. It translates to CAWSVSGTSNQPQHF. Full variable domain (missing parts from reference TRBV30 and TRBJ1-5): SQTIHQWPATLVQPVGSPLSLECTVEGTSNPNLYWYRQAAGRGLQLLFYSVGIGQISSEVPQNLSASRPQDRQFILSSKKLLLSDSGFYLCAWSVSGTSNQPQHFGDGTRLSIL.

This chain connects TRBV27 to TRBJ2-3; TRBD2 aligns across 12 bases. The germline V gene has CDR1 MNHEY and CDR2 SMNVEV (reference sequence). With V trimmed by 5 bases and J by 3 bases, 3 bases remained unmatched. The CDR3 covers 15 residues. This chain's CDR3 is CASSRTSGMTDTQYF. In DNA form, the CDR3 reads TGTGCCAGCAGTAGGACTAGCGGGATGACAGATACGCAGTATTTT.

The V gene is TRBV20-1, the J gene TRBJ2-7; D gene uncertain. V lost 3 bases to trimming and J lost 3 bases, with 18 bases between them. Germline V gene sequence: CDR1 DFQATT, CDR2 SNEGSKA (reference sequence). The length of the CDR3 is 15 residues. The CDR3 loop is CSASSSPSGLYEQYF. In DNA form, the CDR3 reads TGCAGTGCTAGTAGTTCCCCCTCTGGTCTCTACGAGCAGTACTTC.

V gene TRBV3-1 (or the pseudogene TRBV3-2) combines with J gene TRBJ1-2; D gene uncertain. Trimming took 3 bases from V and 3 from J, leaving 11 bases between them. The germline V gene encodes CDR1 LGHDT and CDR2 YNNKEL (reference sequence). This CDR3 is built from 14 residues. CDR3 in amino acids: CASSHWGVDYGYTF. CDR3 DNA: TGTGCCAGCAGCCACTGGGGAGTCGACTATGGCTACACCTTC.

The chain has TRBV18 and TRBJ1-2, with D possibly TRBD1 on 6 matching bases. V was clipped by 6 bases and J by 4 bases, with 18 bases between them. The CDR3 consists of 15 residues. The germline gives CDR1 KGHSH, CDR2 LQKENI. CDR3 nucleotide sequence: TGTGCCAGCTCCCCCCCAGCAGGGGACCCCTATGGCTACACCTTC. Its translation: CASSPPAGDPYGYTF. The variable domain in full, with the rest retrieved from reference TRBV18 and TRBJ1-2, is NAGVMQNPRHLVRRRGQEARLRCSPMKGHSHVYWYRQLPEEGLKFMVYLQKENIIDESGMPKERFSAEFPKEGPSILRIQQVVRGDSAAYFCASSPPAGDPYGYTFGSGTRLTVV.

J is TRBJ1-2 and V is TRBV28; no reliable D call. The CDR3 contains 11 residues. Trimming removed 5 bases at V and 4 bases at J, with 5 bases between. CDR1 is MDHEN and CDR2 is SYDVKM in the germline V gene. The CDR3 coding sequence is TGTGCCAGCAGTCGGATCTATGGCTACACCTTC. Translated, it gives CASSRIYGYTF.